This passage covers 5 T cell receptor beta chains from one sample sequenced in a study of cytomegalovirus exposure and HLA in healthy donors (TCRdb year 2017). The library was prepared using the immunoSEQ multiplex PCR assay. For the multiplex PCR, a mixture combining 60 forward primers for TCR Vbeta segments and 13 reverse primers for TCR Jbeta segments was used. Held by TCRdb, this immuneACCESS table contains in-frame sequences only and omits some clones. Under half of the omission traces to an unresolved V gene where checked; the cause of the rest is unknown. The sample contains under 90,000 clones, 70% to 80% of them found a single time. Around 3.5% of the sample comes from the top ten. The sequencing input was PBMCs. The receptors stem from a man in his forties in good health and CMV-seronegative.

This clone counts as medium-sized. The chain recombines TRBV2 with TRBJ1-5; D is ambiguous. Germline CDR1 is SNHLY and CDR2 is FYNNEI. The CDR3 extends over 15 amino acids. V gave up 6 bases and J gave up 0 bases, with 12 bases separating them. CDR3 amino acids: CASRGTRGSNQPQHF. The CDR3 DNA reads TGTGCCAGCAGGGGAACCCGGGGTAGCAATCAGCCCCAGCATTTT.

This chain joins TRBV7-2 and TRBJ2-2; weak D call: TRBD2 (6 bases). The CDR3 extends over 11 amino acids. In germline, CDR1 is SGHTA, CDR2 FQGNSA. The CDR3 is CATEGFGELFF. CDR3 coding DNA: TGTGCTACGGAGGGATTCGGGGAGCTGTTTTTT.

The rearrangement links TRBV5-1 to TRBJ2-1; 11 bases line up with TRBD2. The CDR3 totals 16 residues. Germline values: CDR1 SGHRS, CDR2 YFSETQ. Trimming cost V 4 bases and J 8 bases; bases outside gene matches: 11. CDR3 nucleotides: TGCGCCAGCAGCATTCTAGCGGGGGGACCCTCGGATGAGCAGTTCTTC. As protein: CASSILAGGPSDEQFF.

This chain joins TRBV6-5 and TRBJ1-6; no reliable D call. Germline V lookup: CDR1 MNHEY, CDR2 SVGAGI. CDR3 length: 16 residues. Trimming removed 4 bases from V and 9 bases from J, with 19 bases in between. CDR3 residues: CASSFGPQTLGSPLHF. The CDR3 DNA reads as TGTGCCAGCAGTTTTGGTCCGCAGACACTCGGTTCACCCCTCCACTTT.

The sample holds a few counts of this clone. This chain uses TRBV2 with TRBJ1-1, with 9 bases identical to TRBD1. Germline V gene sequence: CDR1 SNHLY, CDR2 FYNNEI. The CDR3 covers 13 residues. After removal of 8 bases from V and 4 bases from J, the junction contained 5 bases not matched to a gene. CDR3 amino acids: CASHGQGLTEAFF. The CDR3 DNA reads TGTGCCAGCCACGGACAGGGGCTCACTGAAGCTTTCTTT.